A selection of T cell receptor beta chains follows, all from one sample in a study of identical twins. Each CDR3 protein gets one entry after TCRdb re-called the 5' RACE reads with MiXCR. Here the sample spans hundreds of thousands of distinct CDR3 sequences, around an eighth being singletons. Sequenced material: memory (CD45RO+) T cells sorted from blood. The receptors here all came from a woman aged 18-35 years in good health. CDR3s include the opening cysteine and the closing phenylalanine or tryptophan. A D gene is named only where the DNA matches it firmly. Not every row has a clone size; where given, it reads once, few, many or a size class.

v_gene,j_gene,abundance,len,d_gene,CDR3aa,CDR3nt
TRBV2,TRBJ2-1,NA,18,TRBD2,CASRRKLAGIPSGNEQFF,TGTGCCAGCCGTCGAAAACTAGCGGGGATACCTTCCGGCAATGAGCAGTTCTTC
TRBV10-3,TRBJ1-5,NA,14,TRBD1,CAIRTGGGDQPQHF,TGTGCCATCAGGACAGGGGGAGGAGATCAGCCCCAGCATTTT
TRBV29-1,TRBJ1-4,NA,13,TRBD1,CSVEGTGREKLFF,TGCAGCGTTGAGGGGACAGGGCGGGAAAAACTGTTTTTT
TRBV7-2,TRBJ2-3,NA,20,NA,CASSLAYGSAQRVSTDTQYF,TGTGCCAGCAGCTTAGCCTATGGAAGCGCCCAAAGAGTTAGCACAGATACGCAGTATTTT
TRBV7-9,TRBJ2-7,many,15,TRBD2,CASSPGLAGVYEQYF,TGTGCCAGCAGCCCAGGACTAGCGGGAGTCTACGAGCAGTACTTC
TRBV18,TRBJ2-5,few,15,NA,CASSPPSLPRKTQYF,TGTGCCAGCTCACCACCGAGCCTTCCCCGAAAGACCCAGTACTTC
TRBV12-3/TRBV12-4,TRBJ1-2,NA,13,TRBD1,CATQTGVSGGYTF,TGTGCCACCCAGACAGGGGTATCGGGTGGCTACACCTTC
TRBV6-2/TRBV6-3,TRBJ1-1,NA,20,TRBD1,CASITLRDRFSLAMNTEAFF,TGTGCCAGCATCACCCTCAGGGACAGGTTTTCGCTCGCTATGAACACTGAAGCTTTCTTT
TRBV30,TRBJ2-5,NA,11,NA,CAWSVMGTQYF,TGTGCCTGGAGTGTAATGGGGACCCAGTACTTC
TRBV24-1,TRBJ1-2,NA,12,NA,CATSADTGGYTF,TGTGCCACCAGTGCGGATACGGGTGGCTACACCTTC
TRBV5-5,TRBJ2-1,few,14,TRBD2,CASSLGPLAGEQFF,TGTGCCAGCAGCTTGGGACCCCTAGCGGGGGAACAGTTCTTC
TRBV21-1,TRBJ1-1,many,15,NA,CAIPKGVILNTEAFF,TGTGCCATCCCTAAGGGGGTCATTTTGAACACTGAAGCTTTCTTT
TRBV28,TRBJ2-1,NA,15,NA,CASSPLRGRHNEQFF,TGTGCCAGCAGTCCACTAAGAGGGCGACACAATGAGCAGTTCTTC
TRBV14,TRBJ1-2,NA,19,NA,CASSQDRGLRGGIYYGYTF,TGTGCCAGCAGCCAAGATCGGGGTCTACGCGGGGGTATATACTATGGCTACACCTTC
TRBV5-1,TRBJ2-7,few,14,TRBD1,CASRAGTGSYEQYF,TGCGCCAGCAGGGCCGGGACAGGCTCCTACGAGCAGTACTTC
TRBV20-1,TRBJ2-3,NA,13,TRBD2,CSAVGGGKDTQYF,TGCAGTGCCGTGGGGGGAGGGAAAGATACGCAGTATTTT
TRBV29-1,TRBJ2-7,NA,18,TRBD1,CSPKVRPGDRASSYEQYF,TGCAGCCCTAAGGTTCGGCCGGGGGACAGGGCTAGCTCCTACGAGCAGTACTTC
TRBV3-1,TRBJ2-1,few,14,TRBD1,CASSRTGKDSEQFF,TGTGCCAGCAGCCGGACAGGGAAGGACAGTGAGCAGTTCTTC
TRBV9,TRBJ2-1,few,13,NA,CASSVSRDHEQFF,TGTGCCAGCAGCGTAAGTCGAGACCATGAGCAGTTCTTC
TRBV7-6,TRBJ1-5,many,15,NA,CASSLVAGTYQPQHF,TGTGCCAGCAGCTTAGTCGCAGGGACCTATCAGCCCCAGCATTTT
TRBV5-1,TRBJ1-2,many,14,NA,CASSLEGFDYGYTF,TGCGCCAGCAGCTTGGAGGGATTCGACTATGGCTACACCTTC
TRBV10-3,TRBJ2-3,few,14,TRBD2,CAIGLAGGHGTQYF,TGTGCCATCGGCCTAGCGGGGGGGCACGGTACGCAGTATTTT
TRBV5-1,TRBJ2-1,NA,15,TRBD2,CASSLARGGRKEQFF,TGCGCCAGCAGCTTGGCACGGGGGGGGCGTAAGGAGCAGTTCTTC
TRBV20-1,TRBJ2-1,NA,12,NA,CSARENPFWQFF,TGCAGTGCTAGAGAGAATCCGTTCTGGCAGTTCTTC
TRBV5-1,TRBJ2-7,NA,15,TRBD2,CASSFGTSGSYEQYF,TGCGCCAGCAGCTTCGGGACTAGCGGCTCCTACGAGCAGTACTTC
TRBV12-3/TRBV12-4,TRBJ2-2,NA,13,TRBD1,CASSFEGAVELFF,TGTGCCAGCAGTTTTGAGGGGGCTGTGGAGCTGTTTTTT
TRBV20-1,TRBJ1-1,few,12,NA,CSPQLGGVEAFF,TGCAGTCCTCAACTCGGTGGTGTTGAAGCTTTCTTT
TRBV12-3/TRBV12-4,TRBJ2-1,many,13,NA,CASSLQVNNEQFF,TGTGCCAGCAGTTTGCAGGTTAACAATGAGCAGTTCTTC
TRBV11-2,TRBJ2-3,NA,15,NA,CASSFSGGRTDTQYF,TGTGCCAGCAGCTTTAGTGGGGGAAGGACAGATACGCAGTATTTT
TRBV29-1,TRBJ1-1,few,11,NA,CSVTVVTEAFF,TGCAGCGTGACGGTTGTCACTGAAGCTTTCTTT
TRBV20-1,TRBJ2-1,few,16,NA,CSAGIRDASSYNEQFF,TGCAGTGCTGGAATTCGGGACGCCAGCTCCTACAATGAGCAGTTCTTC
TRBV3-1,TRBJ2-1,few,16,NA,CASSQDFGSNYNEQFF,TGTGCCAGCAGCCAAGACTTCGGATCAAACTACAATGAGCAGTTCTTC
TRBV21-1,TRBJ1-6,NA,19,NA,CASSKEPGWDNPYNSPLHF,TGTGCCAGCAGCAAAGAGCCAGGGTGGGATAATCCCTATAATTCACCCCTCCACTTT
TRBV5-1,TRBJ2-5,NA,17,TRBD2,CASSLVWTSGSRETQYF,TGCGCCAGCAGCTTGGTTTGGACTAGCGGGAGCCGGGAGACCCAGTACTTC
TRBV9,TRBJ2-3,few,15,NA,CASSVAGALTDTQYF,TGTGCCAGCAGCGTAGCGGGGGCCCTCACAGATACGCAGTATTTT
TRBV6-1,TRBJ1-1,NA,12,TRBD1,CAVPGTGAEAFF,TGTGCCGTCCCCGGGACAGGGGCTGAAGCTTTCTTT
TRBV29-1,TRBJ1-2,NA,12,NA,CSVEDSSEAYTF,TGCAGCGTTGAAGATTCGTCTGAGGCCTACACCTTC
TRBV3-1,TRBJ2-2,many,18,TRBD2,CASSQGPAGGEYTGELFF,TGTGCCAGCAGCCAAGGGCCAGCGGGGGGGGAATACACCGGGGAGCTGTTTTTT
TRBV4-3,TRBJ2-7,NA,17,NA,CASSQDLVGREGYEQYF,TGCGCCAGCAGCCAAGATCTAGTAGGCAGGGAAGGCTACGAGCAGTACTTC
TRBV5-1,TRBJ2-1,few,18,TRBD1,CASSLAAHWGQGGAEQFF,TGCGCCAGCAGCTTGGCCGCCCACTGGGGACAGGGTGGTGCTGAGCAGTTCTTC
TRBV13,TRBJ2-1,few,18,TRBD2,CASSLGPRLAAAYNEQFF,TGTGCCAGCAGCTTAGGCCCCCGACTAGCGGCAGCCTACAATGAGCAGTTCTTC
TRBV2,TRBJ2-7,NA,13,NA,CASSEGLAYEQYF,TGTGCCAGCAGTGAAGGACTCGCCTACGAGCAGTACTTC